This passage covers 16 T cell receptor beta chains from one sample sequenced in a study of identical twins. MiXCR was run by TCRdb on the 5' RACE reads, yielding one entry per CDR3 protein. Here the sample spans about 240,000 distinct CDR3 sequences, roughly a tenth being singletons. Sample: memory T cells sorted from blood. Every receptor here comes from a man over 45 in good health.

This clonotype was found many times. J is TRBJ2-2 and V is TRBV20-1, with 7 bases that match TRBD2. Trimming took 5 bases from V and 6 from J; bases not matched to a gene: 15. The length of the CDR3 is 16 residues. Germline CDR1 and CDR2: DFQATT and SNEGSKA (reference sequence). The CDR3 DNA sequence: TGCAGTGCTCTTCTTTTTGGCGGGAGAGATTCCGGGGAGCTGTTTTTT. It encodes CSALLFGGRDSGELFF.

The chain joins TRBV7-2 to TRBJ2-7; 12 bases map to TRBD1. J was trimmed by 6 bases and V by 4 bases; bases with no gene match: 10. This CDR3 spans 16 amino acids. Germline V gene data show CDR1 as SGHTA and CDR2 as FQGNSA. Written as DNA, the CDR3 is TGTGCCAGCAGCTCTCGTCTTGGGACAGGGGGCGTCGAGCAGTACTTC. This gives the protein CASSSRLGTGGVEQYF.

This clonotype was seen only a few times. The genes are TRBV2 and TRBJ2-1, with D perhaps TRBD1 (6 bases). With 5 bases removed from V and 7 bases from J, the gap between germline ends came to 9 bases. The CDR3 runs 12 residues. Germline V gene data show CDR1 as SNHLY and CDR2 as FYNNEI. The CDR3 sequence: CASSYRENEQFF. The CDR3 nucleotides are TGTGCCAGCAGTTACAGGGAGAATGAGCAGTTCTTC.

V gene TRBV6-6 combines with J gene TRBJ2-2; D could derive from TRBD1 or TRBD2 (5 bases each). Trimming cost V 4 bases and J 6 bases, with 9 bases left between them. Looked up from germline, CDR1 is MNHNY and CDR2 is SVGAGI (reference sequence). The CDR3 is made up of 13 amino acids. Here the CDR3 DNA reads TGTGCCAGCAGTTGGAGGACATCCGGGGAGCTGTTTTTT. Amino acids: CASSWRTSGELFF.

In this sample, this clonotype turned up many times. DNA for the CDR3: TGCAGTGCTAGTCTACAGGGTAGTATGGACTATGGCTACACCTTC. Translated, it gives CSASLQGSMDYGYTF. V usage is TRBV20-1 and J usage is TRBJ1-2; D is perhaps TRBD1 (6 bases). V was cut by 3 bases and J by 3 bases, with 17 bases left in between. In germline, CDR1 is DFQATT, CDR2 SNEGSKA (reference sequence). CDR3 length: 15 residues.

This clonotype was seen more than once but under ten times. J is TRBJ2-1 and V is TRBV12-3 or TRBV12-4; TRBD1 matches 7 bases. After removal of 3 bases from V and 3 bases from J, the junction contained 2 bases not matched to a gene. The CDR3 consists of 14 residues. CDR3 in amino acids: CASSFGDSYNEQFF. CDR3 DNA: TGTGCCAGCAGTTTTGGGGACAGCTACAATGAGCAGTTCTTC.

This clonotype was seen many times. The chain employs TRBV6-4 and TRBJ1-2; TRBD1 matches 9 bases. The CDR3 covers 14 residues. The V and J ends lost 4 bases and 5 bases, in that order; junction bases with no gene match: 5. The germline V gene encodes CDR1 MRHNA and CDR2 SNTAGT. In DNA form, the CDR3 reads TGTGCCAGCAGTGTGGGACAGGGAGATTATGGCTACACCTTC. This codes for CASSVGQGDYGYTF.

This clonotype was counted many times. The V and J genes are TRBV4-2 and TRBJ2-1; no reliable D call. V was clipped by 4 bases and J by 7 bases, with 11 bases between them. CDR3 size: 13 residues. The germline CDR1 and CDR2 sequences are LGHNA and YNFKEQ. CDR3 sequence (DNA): TGTGCCAGCAGCCGAGCTGGGCCAAATGAGCAGTTCTTC. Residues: CASSRAGPNEQFF.

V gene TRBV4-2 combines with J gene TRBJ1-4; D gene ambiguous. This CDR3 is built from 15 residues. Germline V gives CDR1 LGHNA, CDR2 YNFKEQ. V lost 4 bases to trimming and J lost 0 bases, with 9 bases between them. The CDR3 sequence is CASSPEAATNEKLFF. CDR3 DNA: TGTGCCAGCAGCCCCGAGGCTGCAACTAATGAAAAACTGTTTTTT.

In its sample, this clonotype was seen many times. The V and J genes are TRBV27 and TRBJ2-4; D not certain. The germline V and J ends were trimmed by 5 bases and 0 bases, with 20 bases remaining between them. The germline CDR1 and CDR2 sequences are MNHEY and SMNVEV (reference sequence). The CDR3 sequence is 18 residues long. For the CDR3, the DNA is TGTGCCAGCAGTCCGCCACCAGGACGGAGCCTAGCCAAAAACATTCAGTACTTC. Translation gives CASSPPPGRSLAKNIQYF.

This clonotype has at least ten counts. The DNA for the CDR3 is TGTGCCAGCAGTCGTGGGTGGGGGGCAGATACGCAGTATTTT. This translates into CASSRGWGADTQYF. J is TRBJ2-3 and V is TRBV6-1; D perhaps matches TRBD2 (6 bases). The CDR3 extends over 14 amino acids. Germline-derived CDR1 and CDR2 are MNHNS and SASEGT. The germline V and J ends were trimmed by 5 bases and 4 bases, with 13 bases remaining between them.

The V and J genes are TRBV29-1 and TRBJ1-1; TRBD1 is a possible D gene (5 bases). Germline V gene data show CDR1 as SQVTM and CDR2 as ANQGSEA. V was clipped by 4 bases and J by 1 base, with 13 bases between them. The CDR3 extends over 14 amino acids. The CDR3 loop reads CSVAPDRRNTEAFF. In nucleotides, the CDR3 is TGCAGCGTTGCCCCCGACAGAAGGAACACTGAAGCTTTCTTT.

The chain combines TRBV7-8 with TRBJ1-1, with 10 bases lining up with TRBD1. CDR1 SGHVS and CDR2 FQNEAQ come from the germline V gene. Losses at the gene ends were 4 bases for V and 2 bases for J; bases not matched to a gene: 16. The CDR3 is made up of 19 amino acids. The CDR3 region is CASSSIITGTGVPNTEAFF. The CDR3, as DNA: TGTGCCAGCAGCTCTATTATTACCGGGACAGGGGTTCCCAACACTGAAGCTTTCTTT.

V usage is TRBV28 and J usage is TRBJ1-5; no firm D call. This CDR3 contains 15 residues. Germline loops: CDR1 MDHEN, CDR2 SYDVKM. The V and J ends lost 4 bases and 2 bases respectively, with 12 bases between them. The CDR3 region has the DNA TGTGCCAGCAGTTCCGGGAGACAAGGCAATCAGCCCCAGCATTTT. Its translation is CASSSGRQGNQPQHF. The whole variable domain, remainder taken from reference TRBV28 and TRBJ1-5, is DVKVTQSSRYLVKRTGEKVFLECVQDMDHENMFWYRQDPGLGLRLIYFSYDVKMKEKGDIPEGYSVSREKKERFSLILESASTNQTSMYLCASSSGRQGNQPQHFGDGTRLSIL.

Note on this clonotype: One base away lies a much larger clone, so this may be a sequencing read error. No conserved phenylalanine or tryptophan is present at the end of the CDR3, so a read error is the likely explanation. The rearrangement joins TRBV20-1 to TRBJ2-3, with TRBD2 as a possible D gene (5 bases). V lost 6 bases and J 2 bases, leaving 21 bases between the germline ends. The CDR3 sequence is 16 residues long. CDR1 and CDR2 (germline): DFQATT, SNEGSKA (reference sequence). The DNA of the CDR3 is TGCAGTGCCCGGACTTTGGAGCGGAGCTTCACAGATACGCAGTATTTA. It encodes CSARTLERSFTDTQYL.

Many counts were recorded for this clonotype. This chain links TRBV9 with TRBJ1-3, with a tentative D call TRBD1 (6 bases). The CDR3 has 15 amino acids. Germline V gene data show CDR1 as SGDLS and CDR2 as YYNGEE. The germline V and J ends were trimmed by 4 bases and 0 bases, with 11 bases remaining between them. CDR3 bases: TGTGCCAGCAGCCCGGACAGCTACTCTGGAAACACCATATATTTT. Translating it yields CASSPDSYSGNTIYF.